The T cell receptor (beta chain) under discussion was sequenced for a study of shared clonotypes between healthy human individuals (dated by TCRdb to 2018 to 2020). In terms of the full investigation: A couple of women and three men aged 18 to 49 years were included in the cohort. Libraries were prepared and TCR repertoires were sequenced by different laboratories using diverse techniques, in order to increase sequencing depth and limit assay-specific biases. Per donor, three plates each were used for CD4 naive and CD4 memory, two for CD8 naive, and one for CD8 memory. Blood TCR repertoires of about five healthy adults were deeply sequenced to estimate repertoire size and the extent of clonotype sharing between individuals. Per donor, leukapheresis produced somewhere between about 0.9 and 10 billion PBMCs. What the work shows at the level of the full study, not this receptor alone: Compared with non-shared clonotypes, clonotypes shared by all four sorted-subset donors had higher generation probabilities. Rarefaction of sorted-subset datasets indicated incomplete sequencing despite the large sequencing depth. Naive subsets generally had larger estimated clonotype richness than memory subsets did. Pairwise subsampling indicated that sequencing depth was expected to affect the degree of clonotype sharing among donors. Sampling was restricted to blood, and TCR repertoires in tissues likely differ from the TCR repertoires found in blood. Sharing across several donors was observed for about 5% of naive CD4, under 4% of naive CD8, about 2.3% of memory CD4, and about 0.4% of memory CD8 clonotypes. The genetic and exposure-history diversity represented was limited by the small number of donors.

The donors were healthy, HIV-negative adults with no recently reported acute infections or vaccinations. Only Caucasian adults living in Nashville, Tennessee, USA were represented among the donors. CD4+ T cells were enriched through magnetic negative selection, after which naive cells were positively selected on CD45RA and the remaining negative fraction served as the memory subset. Blood was obtained by leukapheresis, after which PBMCs were separated by Ficoll-Histopaque density gradient centrifugation and cryopreserved in liquid nitrogen vapor phase. Analytical flow cytometry was used to check the purity and quantity of each magnetically sorted T cell population. Each sorted fraction had its genomic DNA isolated and then quantified by UV absorbance on a Nanodrop 2000c. Trimming accounts for 4 bases at V and 4 bases at J, while the number of junction bases matched to no gene is 6. CDR1 SQVTM and CDR2 ANQGSEA are derived from the germline V gene. The CDR3, cysteine through phenylalanine, is 14 amino acids long. The retained sequence is limited to the CDR3, 42 bases, with the frame set at the first base.

This clone was seen a handful of times. Its antigen remains unidentified. Qualities for individual bases were not recorded, and no much larger clone is one base off. TCR CDR3 regions were amplified from genomic DNA by multiplex PCR using the deep immunoSEQ assay. For each cell subset, the extracted genomic DNA was distributed evenly across all wells of several immunoSEQ 96-well plates, and each plate served as one replicate. For sorted subsets, each replicate PCR was loaded with about 200 ng genomic DNA, equivalent to 30,000 or so T cell genomes. Purified libraries were quantified with a Qubit 3.0 fluorometer, sized on a Bioanalyzer 2100, and re-quantified with the KAPA Library Quantification kit. Every immunoSEQ 96-well plate was sequenced on a dedicated single-read 150-cycle Illumina NextSeq 550 flow cell. Per the authors' processing: The immunoSEQ output contained only junctional sequences without quality scores, so filtering could not match that applied to full-length reads. Sequences were annotated with PyIR, a Python wrapper for IgBLAST v1.9, and V/J genes and CDR3 were assigned using IMGT germline references. Any read was removed if the V/J assignment was weak (E-value above 1e-6), the CDR3 was missing, or the read contained stop codons, out-of-frame junctions, or ambiguous translated residues. A V3J clonotype was defined by an identical inferred V gene, J gene, and CDR3 amino acid sequence. The percentage overlap between two repertoires was calculated by dividing the number of shared unique clonotypes by the size of the smaller repertoire. Repertoire richness was assessed with RTK rarefaction, the Chao1 estimator, and Recon v2.1 estimates of unobserved clonotypes. For all TCRbeta clonotypes obtained by the gDNA method from a few donors, generation probabilities were computed with OLGA. What TCRdb holds here is the immuneACCESS table cut down to in-frame rearrangements. Part of the clones is not present; checked against another copy, under half of the missing clones reflect an unresolved V gene, and the others are unexplained. The V and J calls and clone size are taken from that table; D and trimming were inferred from the DNA. The sample contains about 1 million clones, under 80% of them found a single time. 1.4% of the sample is held by the ten biggest clonotypes.

Sequencing was carried out using memory CD4+ T cells sorted from blood. Explained via the paper, the cell subset or site label denotes: CD45RA-negative fraction. This TCR derives from a young man in good health. The chain joins TRBV29-1 to TRBJ2-1; a stretch of 8 junction bases matches TRBD2. The CDR3 amino acid sequence is: CSVAGGPGYNEQFF. In nucleotides, the sequence is TGCAGCGTTGCGGGAGGGCCGGGATACAATGAGCAGTTCTTC.